A selection of T cell receptor beta chains follows, all from one sample in a study of cytomegalovirus exposure and HLA in healthy donors. Sequencing was performed with immunoSEQ multiplex PCR; in TCRdb, only in-frame clones are kept and a portion is missing. Among more than 80,000 clones listed, about 75% were seen once. Sequenced sample: PBMCs. Receptors were obtained from a man aged 35 to 55 in good health and CMV-seronegative. The conserved cysteine and the conserved F or W are not part of the CDR3 here. Fields, in order: J gene, D gene, V gene, CDR3 protein. A D gene is named only where the DNA matches it firmly.

>TRBJ1-5|.|TRBV7-8
ASSLDTGNQPQH
>TRBJ2-7|TRBD1|TRBV28
ASSLGQGLSSYEQY
>TRBJ2-7|TRBD1|TRBV6-5
ASSRAGGREQY
>TRBJ2-5|TRBD2|TRBV19
ASRTGRTSGGTSQETQY
>TRBJ1-1|TRBD1|TRBV7-2
ASSFAGTANTEAF
>TRBJ1-5|.|TRBV7-8
ASSLAQGMSVGQPQH
>TRBJ2-7|TRBD1|TRBV5-8
ASSLGTGYNSYEQY
>TRBJ2-7|TRBD2|TRBV10-3
AISELMVAGGTNPYEQY
>TRBJ1-1|.|TRBV12-5
ASGHSQGRTEAF
>TRBJ1-2|.|TRBV19
ASSDPAGDNYGYT
>TRBJ1-6|TRBD1|TRBV11-2
ASNDRGANSPLH
>TRBJ1-2|TRBD1|TRBV5-4
ASSLVGTGFGYT
>TRBJ2-5|TRBD2|TRBV7-9
SSSSRTSGGEETQY
>TRBJ1-2|.|TRBV6-6
ASSRVLRFYGYT
>TRBJ1-5|.|TRBV6-1
ASSEAGRGREPQH
>TRBJ1-2|TRBD1|TRBV5-1
ASSPNGITGVDYGYT
>TRBJ2-3|.|TRBV6-1
ASSAQANTDTQY
>TRBJ2-2|TRBD1|TRBV6-6
ASSLPGQRSGELF
>TRBJ2-5|TRBD2|TRBV7-7
ASSRSREGDQETQY
>TRBJ2-3|TRBD2|TRBV10-2
ASTTSGGNTQY
>TRBJ1-1|.|TRBV7-3
ASSSTGLPEAF
>TRBJ1-2|.|TRBV2
ASSEGSWAGYT
>TRBJ2-5|.|TRBV18
ASSSRQETQY
>TRBJ1-2|.|TRBV7-9
ASSSGGTGTNYGYT
>TRBJ1-3|.|TRBV6-6
ASSTDRTGNTIY
>TRBJ1-5|.|TRBV2
ASSDPGQRTRQPQH